The rows below give T cell receptor beta chains drawn from one sample of a study of blood T cell repertoires in COVID-19. Profiled with immunoSEQ multiplex PCR; TCRdb holds only in-frame clones, not every one. The sample comprises 210,000 or so clones, approximately 90% of which are singletons, and less than 7.5% rests with the top ten. Sequenced material: peripheral blood. These TCRs come from a woman aged 40 to 49 who had recovered from COVID-19. Each CDR3 is given with its conserved first and last residue. The order of the fields is clone size, V gene, J gene, D gene, CDR3 protein, CDR3 DNA. The D gene is left open where the match is weak. Clone size is stated in some rows and not others, as once, few, many or a class when expanded.

clone_size: -
v_call: TRBV6-4
j_call: TRBJ2-1
d_call: TRBD2
cdr3_aa: CASSETSGSNNEQFF
cdr3_nt: TGTGCCAGCAGTGAGACTAGCGGGAGTAACAATGAGCAGTTCTTC

clone_size: -
v_call: TRBV28
j_call: TRBJ1-5
d_call: -
cdr3_aa: CASSFGGQGTQHF
cdr3_nt: TGTGCCAGCAGTTTCGGAGGTCAGGGGACCCAGCATTTT

clone_size: once
v_call: TRBV6-5
j_call: TRBJ2-7
d_call: -
cdr3_aa: CASRQGVGYEQYF
cdr3_nt: TGTGCCAGCCGTCAGGGTGTCGGGTACGAGCAGTACTTC

clone_size: -
v_call: TRBV19
j_call: TRBJ1-5
d_call: TRBD1
cdr3_aa: CASIGAGGSGNQPQHF
cdr3_nt: TGTGCCAGTATTGGGGCAGGGGGCTCGGGGAATCAGCCCCAGCATTTT

clone_size: -
v_call: TRBV27
j_call: TRBJ2-5
d_call: TRBD2
cdr3_aa: CASSSRGSGSRETQYF
cdr3_nt: TGTGCCAGCAGTTCCCGTGGTAGCGGGAGTAGGGAGACCCAGTACTTC

clone_size: -
v_call: TRBV7-9
j_call: TRBJ1-4
d_call: TRBD1
cdr3_aa: CASSLGGTATNEKLFF
cdr3_nt: TGTGCCAGCAGCTTAGGAGGGACAGCAACTAATGAAAAACTGTTTTTT

clone_size: -
v_call: TRBV7-9
j_call: TRBJ2-1
d_call: TRBD2
cdr3_aa: CASSLPGEGNEQFF
cdr3_nt: TGTGCCAGCAGCTTACCCGGGGAGGGCAATGAGCAGTTCTTC

clone_size: -
v_call: TRBV30
j_call: TRBJ2-5
d_call: -
cdr3_aa: CAWQQENGSQYF
cdr3_nt: TGTGCCTGGCAGCAAGAGAACGGGTCCCAGTACTTC

clone_size: -
v_call: TRBV28
j_call: TRBJ1-1
d_call: -
cdr3_aa: CASSNGQRMNTEAFF
cdr3_nt: TGTGCCAGCAGCAACGGACAGCGCATGAACACTGAAGCTTTCTTT

clone_size: -
v_call: TRBV5-1
j_call: TRBJ2-2
d_call: -
cdr3_aa: CASFIQGSTGELFF
cdr3_nt: TGCGCCAGCTTTATCCAGGGTAGCACCGGGGAGCTGTTTTTT

clone_size: few
v_call: TRBV10-3
j_call: TRBJ1-5
d_call: -
cdr3_aa: CATEDRYSNQPQHF
cdr3_nt: TGTGCCACAGAGGACAGATATAGCAATCAGCCCCAGCATTTT

clone_size: -
v_call: TRBV5-6
j_call: TRBJ1-2
d_call: TRBD1
cdr3_aa: CASSPGQGFLGYTF
cdr3_nt: TGTGCCAGCAGCCCGGGACAGGGCTTTTTGGGCTACACCTTC

clone_size: -
v_call: TRBV7-2
j_call: TRBJ2-3
d_call: TRBD1
cdr3_aa: CASSLGRQGIVYTQYF
cdr3_nt: TGTGCCAGCAGCTTAGGTAGACAGGGAATAGTGTATACGCAGTATTTT

clone_size: -
v_call: TRBV5-1
j_call: TRBJ2-7
d_call: -
cdr3_aa: CASSLAGAPSSYEQYF
cdr3_nt: TGCGCCAGCAGCTTGGCAGGGGCCCCGAGCTCCTACGAGCAGTACTTC

clone_size: -
v_call: TRBV10-3
j_call: TRBJ1-2
d_call: TRBD1
cdr3_aa: CAISESRGQVYYGYTF
cdr3_nt: TGTGCCATCAGTGAGTCAAGGGGACAGGTCTACTATGGCTACACCTTC

clone_size: -
v_call: TRBV6-5
j_call: TRBJ2-1
d_call: TRBD2
cdr3_aa: CASRGSGKIEQFF
cdr3_nt: TGTGCCAGCCGGGGTAGCGGGAAAATTGAGCAGTTCTTC

clone_size: -
v_call: TRBV3-1/TRBV3-2
j_call: TRBJ2-4
d_call: -
cdr3_aa: CASSQTGTSGDIQYF
cdr3_nt: TGTGCCAGCAGCCAAACCGGGACCTCAGGGGACATTCAGTACTTC

clone_size: -
v_call: TRBV6-5
j_call: TRBJ1-1
d_call: TRBD1
cdr3_aa: CASSYARTGGPTEAFF
cdr3_nt: TGTGCCAGCAGTTACGCCCGGACAGGGGGCCCCACTGAAGCTTTCTTT

clone_size: -
v_call: TRBV30
j_call: TRBJ2-5
d_call: TRBD1
cdr3_aa: CALSNGTGGANGETQYF
cdr3_nt: TGTGCCCTATCCAATGGGACAGGGGGCGCGAATGGGGAGACCCAGTACTTC

clone_size: -
v_call: TRBV18
j_call: TRBJ1-2
d_call: -
cdr3_aa: CASSPALAMTANYGYTF
cdr3_nt: TGTGCCAGCTCACCTGCCTTGGCCATGACAGCTAACTATGGCTACACCTTC

clone_size: few
v_call: TRBV28
j_call: TRBJ2-7
d_call: -
cdr3_aa: CASTQLGDFYEQYF
cdr3_nt: TGTGCCAGCACCCAACTGGGGGACTTTTACGAGCAGTACTTC

clone_size: -
v_call: TRBV5-1
j_call: TRBJ2-1
d_call: -
cdr3_aa: CASSLVADHNEQFF
cdr3_nt: TGCGCCAGCAGCTTGGTAGCGGACCACAATGAGCAGTTCTTC

clone_size: -
v_call: TRBV7-2
j_call: TRBJ2-1
d_call: -
cdr3_aa: CASSLPLVPGIEGNEQFF
cdr3_nt: TGTGCCAGCAGCTTGCCGCTCGTGCCCGGGATTGAAGGCAATGAGCAGTTCTTC

clone_size: -
v_call: TRBV11-2
j_call: TRBJ1-1
d_call: TRBD1
cdr3_aa: CASSPQGAGTEAFF
cdr3_nt: TGTGCCAGCAGCCCACAGGGGGCGGGGACTGAAGCTTTCTTT

clone_size: -
v_call: TRBV7-2
j_call: TRBJ1-5
d_call: -
cdr3_aa: CASSLSAAGVRKSNQPQHF
cdr3_nt: TGTGCCAGCAGCTTAAGCGCGGCAGGGGTGCGAAAAAGCAATCAGCCCCAGCATTTT

clone_size: once
v_call: TRBV19
j_call: TRBJ2-5
d_call: -
cdr3_aa: CASSLTGSRWTQYF
cdr3_nt: TGTGCCAGTAGTCTCACCGGGAGTCGGTGGACCCAGTACTTC

clone_size: -
v_call: TRBV6-5
j_call: TRBJ2-3
d_call: TRBD1
cdr3_aa: CASSSSTGDIDTQYF
cdr3_nt: TGTGCCAGCAGCAGCTCGACAGGGGATATAGATACGCAGTATTTT

clone_size: -
v_call: TRBV4-2
j_call: TRBJ2-1
d_call: -
cdr3_aa: CASSPDSGNEQFF
cdr3_nt: TGTGCCAGCAGCCCGGACAGTGGGAATGAGCAGTTCTTC

clone_size: -
v_call: TRBV30
j_call: TRBJ1-1
d_call: -
cdr3_aa: CAWSRGTTEAFF
cdr3_nt: TGTGCCTGGAGTAGGGGGACCACTGAAGCTTTCTTT

clone_size: few
v_call: TRBV6-5
j_call: TRBJ2-7
d_call: TRBD1
cdr3_aa: CASSYSNTGGNEQYF
cdr3_nt: TGTGCCAGCAGTTACTCGAACACAGGGGGCAACGAGCAGTACTTC

clone_size: -
v_call: TRBV9
j_call: TRBJ2-7
d_call: -
cdr3_aa: CASSVGGGIYEQYF
cdr3_nt: TGTGCCAGCAGCGTAGGTGGGGGGATTTACGAGCAGTACTTC

clone_size: -
v_call: TRBV6-5
j_call: TRBJ1-2
d_call: -
cdr3_aa: CASSYSFLPGDYGYTF
cdr3_nt: TGTGCCAGCAGTTACTCGTTTCTTCCAGGGGACTATGGCTACACCTTC

clone_size: -
v_call: TRBV28
j_call: TRBJ2-2
d_call: TRBD1
cdr3_aa: CASPPSGTANTGELFF
cdr3_nt: TGTGCCAGCCCCCCCTCCGGGACAGCTAACACCGGGGAGCTGTTTTTT

clone_size: -
v_call: TRBV5-1
j_call: TRBJ1-1
d_call: -
cdr3_aa: CASSLGGLNTEAFF
cdr3_nt: TGCGCCAGCAGCTTGGGCGGGTTGAACACTGAAGCTTTCTTT

clone_size: -
v_call: TRBV7-9
j_call: TRBJ2-1
d_call: -
cdr3_aa: CASSLALDGYNEQFF
cdr3_nt: TGTGCCAGCAGCTTAGCGTTAGATGGCTACAATGAGCAGTTCTTC

clone_size: -
v_call: TRBV5-5
j_call: TRBJ2-6
d_call: -
cdr3_aa: CASSLKGRRANVLTF
cdr3_nt: TGTGCCAGCAGCTTGAAGGGGAGGCGGGCCAACGTCCTGACTTTC

clone_size: -
v_call: TRBV30
j_call: TRBJ1-3
d_call: -
cdr3_aa: CAWNRGLASGNTIYF
cdr3_nt: TGTGCCTGGAATCGTGGCCTCGCCTCTGGAAACACCATATATTTT

clone_size: -
v_call: TRBV10-3
j_call: TRBJ2-7
d_call: -
cdr3_aa: CAITDAIDSSYEQYF
cdr3_nt: TGTGCCATCACCGATGCGATCGACAGCTCCTACGAGCAGTACTTC

clone_size: -
v_call: TRBV2
j_call: TRBJ2-1
d_call: TRBD2
cdr3_aa: CASSPTGLEYNEQFF
cdr3_nt: TGTGCCAGCAGTCCTACGGGACTAGAATACAATGAGCAGTTCTTC

clone_size: few
v_call: TRBV27
j_call: TRBJ1-2
d_call: -
cdr3_aa: CASSYAGYGYTF
cdr3_nt: TGTGCCAGCAGTTATGCAGGCTATGGCTACACCTTC

clone_size: -
v_call: TRBV6-2/TRBV6-3
j_call: TRBJ1-1
d_call: -
cdr3_aa: CASSYSAGNTEAFF
cdr3_nt: TGTGCCAGCAGTTACTCGGCAGGGAACACTGAAGCTTTCTTT